This TCR beta chain emerged from a study of vaccination effects on CD4 cells after COVID-19. Study-wide points: Marked clonal contraction of both clone types appeared late after vaccination.

This CDR3 spans 18 amino acids. The V gene's germline CDR1 is LNHDA and CDR2 SQIVND (reference sequence). The V and J ends lost 5 bases and 3 bases respectively, with 25 bases between them. Clones were read by immunoSEQ multiplex PCR, and TCRdb kept only the in-frame ones, dropping some. The sample comprises 55,000 to 75,000 clones, roughly 76% of which are singletons, and 2.8% rests with the top ten. Sequencing followed a ViraFEST assay step that expanded antigen-specific CD4+ T cells with viral peptide pools. CD4+ T cells were isolated after less than 13 days of culture. Neither prior SARS-CoV-2 infection nor positive nucleocapsid antibodies were present in the vaccine recipients. As concerns this clone: Antigen specificity is unknown.

The V call is TRBV19, the J call TRBJ1-2; TRBD1 is a possible D gene (6 bases). The TCR sequence derives from a human donor who received a COVID-19 vaccine. The specimen comprised CD4+ T cells from PBMCs cultured with HCoV-NL63 spike peptides, sampled before COVID-19 vaccination. The CDR3 spells CASSFWEGDENGYYGYTF. The CDR3 DNA reads as TGTGCCAGTAGTTTTTGGGAGGGGGATGAAAACGGATACTATGGCTACACCTTC.